These 2 T cell receptor beta chains share one sample of origin, sequenced in a study of T cells in Graves' hyperthyroidism and ophthalmopathy. Regions amplified from RNA transcripts were the TCR beta CDR3 regions. During a first-round RT-PCR of the TCR CDR3, the HTBI primer set was used. TCRdb re-called the multiplex PCR reads with MiXCR, one entry per CDR3 protein. The data show about 400,000 distinct CDR3 sequences, more than 12% seen once. Sequences were obtained from blood. Receptor source: a man aged 45-60 years with Graves' ophthalmopathy.

The V and J genes are TRBV6-5 and TRBJ2-7, with 9 bases matching TRBD1. The V and J ends lost 0 bases and 3 bases, in that order; junction bases with no gene match: 3. The germline CDR1 and CDR2 sequences are MNHEY and SVGAGI. The CDR3 contains 15 residues. The CDR3 DNA is TGTGCCAGCAGTTACTCCGGGACAGGGCTCTACGAGCAGTACTTC. Encoded protein: CASSYSGTGLYEQYF.

This clonotype turned up a few times. This may be a read error: a much more frequent sequence differs by one nucleotide. This sequence joins TRBV7-8 and TRBJ2-1, with TRBD2 identical over 7 bases. Looked up from germline, CDR1 is SGHVS and CDR2 is FQNEAQ. V shed 3 bases and J 6 bases; nucleotides not matched to a gene: 8. The CDR3 is made up of 15 amino acids. The CDR3 sequence is CASSFSGGSRNEQFF. The CDR3 nucleotides read TGTGCCAGCAGCTTCTCTGGCGGGAGTCGCAATGAGCAGTTCTTC.